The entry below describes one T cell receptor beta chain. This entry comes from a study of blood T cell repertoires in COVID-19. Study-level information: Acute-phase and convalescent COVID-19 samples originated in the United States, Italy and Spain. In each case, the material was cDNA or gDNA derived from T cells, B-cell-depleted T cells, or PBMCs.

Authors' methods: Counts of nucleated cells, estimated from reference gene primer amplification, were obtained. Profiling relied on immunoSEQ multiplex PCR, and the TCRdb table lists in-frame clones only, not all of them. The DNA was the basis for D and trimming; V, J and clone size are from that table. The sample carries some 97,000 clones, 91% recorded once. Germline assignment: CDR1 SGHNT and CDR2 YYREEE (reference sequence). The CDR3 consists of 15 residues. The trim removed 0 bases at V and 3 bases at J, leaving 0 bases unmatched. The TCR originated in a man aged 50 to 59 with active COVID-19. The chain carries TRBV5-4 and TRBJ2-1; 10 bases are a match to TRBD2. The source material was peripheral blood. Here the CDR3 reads CASSLGTSGYNEQFF. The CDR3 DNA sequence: TGTGCCAGCAGCTTGGGGACTAGCGGCTACAATGAGCAGTTCTTC. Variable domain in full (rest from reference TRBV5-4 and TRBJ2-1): ETGVTQSPTHLIKTRGQQVTLRCSSQSGHNTVSWYQQALGQGPQFIFQYYREEENGRGNFPPRFSGLQFPNYSSELNVNALELDDSALYLCASSLGTSGYNEQFFGPGTRLTVL.